A single sample is the source of the 3 T cell receptor beta chains below, sequenced in a study of graft-versus-host responses after intestinal transplantation. Sequencing used immunoSEQ multiplex PCR; TCRdb keeps in-frame clones, though not all of them. The sample lists 95,000 or so clones, approximately 92% occurring once. The sample consisted of PBMCs, taken around 450 days after intestinal transplant. The receptor set was obtained from a human patient who received an intestinal transplant, so some T cells may come from the graft donor.

This sequence joins TRBV5-4 and TRBJ2-7; D may be TRBD2 (5 bases). This CDR3 is 14 amino acids long. Trimming pared 3 bases from V and 4 bases from J, leaving 14 bases between. CDR1 and CDR2 (germline): SGHNT, YYREEE (reference sequence). CDR3 loop: CASSSPGLGYEQYF. In nucleotides, the CDR3 is TGTGCCAGCAGCTCACCCGGACTTGGTTACGAGCAGTACTTC.

The J gene is TRBJ1-2, the V gene TRBV29-1; 10 bases match TRBD1. Germline V gene lookup returns CDR1 SQVTM and CDR2 ANQGSEA. Trimming at V came to 7 bases and at J to 4 bases, leaving 9 bases not matched to a gene. The CDR3 runs 14 residues. This CDR3 reads CSAQRTGGLYGYTF. CDR3 bases: TGCAGCGCCCAACGGACAGGGGGTCTCTATGGCTACACCTTC.

The genes are TRBV7-2 and TRBJ1-5, with a weak D call TRBD1 (6 bases). V lost 6 bases and J 4 bases, leaving 13 bases between the germline ends. The CDR3 extends over 14 amino acids. In germline, CDR1 is SGHTA, CDR2 FQGNSA. In DNA form, the CDR3 reads TGTGCCAGCAGTCTGGGGGGGACAAATCAGCCCCAGCATTTT. Its translation: CASSLGGTNQPQHF.